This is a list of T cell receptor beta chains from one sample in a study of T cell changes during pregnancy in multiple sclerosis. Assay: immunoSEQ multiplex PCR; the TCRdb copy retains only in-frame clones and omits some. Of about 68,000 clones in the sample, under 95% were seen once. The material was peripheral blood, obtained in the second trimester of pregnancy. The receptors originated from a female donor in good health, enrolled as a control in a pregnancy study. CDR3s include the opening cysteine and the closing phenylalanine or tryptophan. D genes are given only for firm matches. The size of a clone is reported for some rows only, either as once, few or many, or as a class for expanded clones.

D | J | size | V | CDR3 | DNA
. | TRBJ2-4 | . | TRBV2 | CASRDGRLIAKNIQYF | TGTGCCAGCAGAGATGGAAGACTGATAGCCAAAAACATTCAGTACTTC
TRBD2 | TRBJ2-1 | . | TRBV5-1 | CASSSHYARLAGGRNEQFF | TGCGCCAGCAGCTCACATTACGCAAGACTAGCGGGAGGTAGAAATGAGCAGTTCTTC
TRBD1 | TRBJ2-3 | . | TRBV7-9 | CASSAGTGESDTQYF | TGTGCCAGCAGCGCCGGGACAGGGGAATCAGATACGCAGTATTTT
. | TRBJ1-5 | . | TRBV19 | CASSSPGSPNQPQHF | TGTGCCAGTAGTTCTCCGGGTTCCCCTAATCAGCCCCAGCATTTT
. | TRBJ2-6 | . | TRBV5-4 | CASSLGSSGANVLTF | TGTGCCAGCAGCTTGGGTAGCTCTGGGGCCAACGTCCTGACTTTC
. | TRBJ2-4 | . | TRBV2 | CASSAPGSSNIQYF | TGTGCCAGCAGTGCCCCAGGGTCCTCAAACATTCAGTACTTC
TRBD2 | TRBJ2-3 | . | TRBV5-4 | CASRTSGGGTDTQYF | TGTGCCAGCAGGACTAGCGGGGGGGGAACAGATACGCAGTATTTT
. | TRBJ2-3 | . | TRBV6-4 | CASSASPIYTDTQYF | TGTGCCAGCAGCGCCTCACCTATTTACACAGATACGCAGTATTTT
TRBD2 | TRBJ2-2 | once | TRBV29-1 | CSVIRTSGSPGELFF | TGCAGCGTTATTAGGACTAGCGGGAGCCCCGGGGAGCTGTTTTTT
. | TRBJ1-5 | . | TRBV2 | CASSKSGGHQPQHF | TGTGCCAGCAGTAAGTCCGGGGGACATCAGCCCCAGCATTTT
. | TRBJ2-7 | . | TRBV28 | CASSRPGLNEQYF | TGTGCCAGCAGCCGCCCGGGGTTGAACGAGCAGTACTTC
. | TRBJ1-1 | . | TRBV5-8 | CASSRRGAMGTEAFF | TGTGCCAGCAGCCGCAGGGGCGCGATGGGCACTGAAGCTTTCTTT
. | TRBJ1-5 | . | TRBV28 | CASSPKGRGSLWPARNQPQHF | TGTGCCAGCAGTCCCAAAGGGAGGGGGAGTTTGTGGCCGGCTCGCAATCAGCCCCAGCATTTT
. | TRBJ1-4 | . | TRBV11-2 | CASSVGENEKLFF | TGTGCCAGCAGCGTCGGGGAGAATGAAAAACTGTTTTTT
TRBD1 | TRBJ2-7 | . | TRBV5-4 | CASSLAGQSYEQYF | TGTGCCAGCAGCTTGGCGGGACAGTCCTACGAGCAGTACTTC
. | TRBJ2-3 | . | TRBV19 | CASSSMGGTDTQYF | TGTGCCAGTAGTTCTATGGGGGGTACAGATACGCAGTATTTT
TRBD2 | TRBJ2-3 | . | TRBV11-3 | CASSLKPGLGTDTQYF | TGTGCCAGCAGCTTAAAACCGGGACTAGGGACAGATACGCAGTATTTT
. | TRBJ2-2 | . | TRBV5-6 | CASSFGGTGELFF | TGTGCCAGCAGCTTTGGGGGGACCGGGGAGCTGTTTTTT
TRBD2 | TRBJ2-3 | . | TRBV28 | CASSSPRAGMMLAGGGGYTQYF | TGTGCCAGCAGTTCCCCCAGGGCTGGCATGATGCTAGCGGGAGGGGGGGGATATACGCAGTATTTT
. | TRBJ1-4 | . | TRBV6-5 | CASSYEGATNEKLFF | TGTGCCAGCAGTTATGAGGGGGCAACTAATGAAAAACTGTTTTTT
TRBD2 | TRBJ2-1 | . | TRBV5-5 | CASSLGGLAGAYNEQFF | TGTGCCAGCAGCTTGGGGGGACTAGCGGGAGCCTACAATGAGCAGTTCTTC
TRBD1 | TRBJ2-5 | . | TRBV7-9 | CASSLGGTGLEETQYF | TGTGCCAGCAGCTTAGGCGGGACAGGGCTCGAAGAGACCCAGTACTTC
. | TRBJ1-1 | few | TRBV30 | CAWSVRSAGGTEAFF | TGTGCCTGGAGTGTACGATCTGCGGGGGGCACTGAAGCTTTCTTT
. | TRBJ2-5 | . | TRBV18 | CASSPQGVETQYF | TGTGCCAGCTCACCTCAGGGCGTAGAGACCCAGTACTTC
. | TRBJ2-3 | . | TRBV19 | CASSPLRQDGTQYF | TGTGCCAGTAGCCCACTCAGACAGGACGGGACGCAGTATTTT
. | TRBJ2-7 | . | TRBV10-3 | CAISESKFLQGRGYEQYF | TGTGCCATCAGTGAGTCGAAATTCTTACAAGGGAGAGGCTACGAGCAGTACTTC
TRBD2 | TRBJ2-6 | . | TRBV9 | CASGGGGANVLTF | TGTGCCAGCGGGGGGGGTGGGGCCAACGTCCTGACTTTC
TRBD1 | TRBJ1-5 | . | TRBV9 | CASSVTPGGYGFNSNQPQHF | TGTGCCAGCAGCGTTACCCCAGGGGGCTACGGTTTTAATAGCAATCAGCCCCAGCATTTT
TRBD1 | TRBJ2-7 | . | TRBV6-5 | CASSYSPTGDKQYF | TGTGCCAGCAGTTACTCTCCAACAGGGGATAAGCAGTACTTC
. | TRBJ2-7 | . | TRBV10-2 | CASSGQTYEQYF | TGCGCCAGCAGCGGACAGACCTACGAGCAGTACTTC
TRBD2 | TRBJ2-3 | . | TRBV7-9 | CASSFGGSGAWDTQYF | TGTGCCAGCAGCTTTGGCGGGAGCGGGGCATGGGATACGCAGTATTTT
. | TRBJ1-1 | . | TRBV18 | CASSPRGVSEAFF | TGTGCCAGCTCACCTCGGGGGGTAAGTGAAGCTTTCTTT
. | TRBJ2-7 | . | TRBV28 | CASSPPTGLEEQYF | TGTGCCAGCAGCCCACCGACAGGCTTGGAGGAGCAGTACTTC
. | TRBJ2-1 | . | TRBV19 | CASSIGQLYNEQFF | TGTGCCAGTAGTATCGGACAGCTATACAATGAGCAGTTCTTC
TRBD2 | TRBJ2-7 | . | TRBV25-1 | CASSEREGFYYEQYF | TGTGCCAGCAGTGAAAGGGAGGGCTTCTACTACGAGCAGTACTTC
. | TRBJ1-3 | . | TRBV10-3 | CAISEKGDTIYF | TGTGCCATCAGTGAGAAGGGAGACACCATATATTTT
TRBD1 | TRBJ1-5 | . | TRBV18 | CASSPRGLGQGTQPQHF | TGTGCCAGCTCACCACGGGGATTGGGACAGGGCACTCAGCCCCAGCATTTT
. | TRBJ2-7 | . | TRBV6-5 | CASRSGTRYEQYF | TGTGCCAGCCGTTCCGGGACTCGGTACGAGCAGTACTTC
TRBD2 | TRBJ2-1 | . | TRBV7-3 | CASSFEAGVINEQFF | TGTGCCAGCAGCTTTGAAGCGGGAGTTATCAATGAGCAGTTCTTC
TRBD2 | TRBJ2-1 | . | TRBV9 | CASSDPSGTYNEQFF | TGTGCCAGCAGCGACCCTAGCGGGACCTACAATGAGCAGTTCTTC
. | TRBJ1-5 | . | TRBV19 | CASSPRSRQPQHF | TGTGCCAGTAGTCCTCGATCCAGGCAGCCCCAGCATTTT
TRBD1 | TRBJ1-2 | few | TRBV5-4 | CASSRQGFVYGYTF | TGTGCCAGCAGCCGACAGGGTTTTGTCTATGGCTACACCTTC
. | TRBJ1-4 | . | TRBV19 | CASSFLQDEKLFF | TGTGCCAGTAGTTTCCTGCAGGATGAAAAACTGTTTTTT
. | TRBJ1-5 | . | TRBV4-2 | CASRGGEAKSGNQPQHF | TGTGCCAGCAGGGGGGGGGAAGCCAAATCTGGCAATCAGCCCCAGCATTTT
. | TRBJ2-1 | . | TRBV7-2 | CASSSLPRYEQFF | TGTGCCAGCAGCTCACTACCGCGATATGAGCAGTTCTTC
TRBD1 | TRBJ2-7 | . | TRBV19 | CASSPDRGLYEQYF | TGTGCCAGTAGTCCGGACAGGGGGCTCTACGAGCAGTACTTC
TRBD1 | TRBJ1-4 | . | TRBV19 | CASSTRGRDNEKLFF | TGTGCCAGTAGTACCAGGGGGCGCGACAATGAAAAACTGTTTTTT
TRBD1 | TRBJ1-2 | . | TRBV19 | CASSADRGGSGYTF | TGTGCCAGTAGCGCGGACAGGGGAGGCAGCGGCTACACCTTC
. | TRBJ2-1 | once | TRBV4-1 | CASSQVDRESNEQFF | TGCGCCAGCAGCCAAGTTGACCGGGAAAGCAATGAGCAGTTCTTC
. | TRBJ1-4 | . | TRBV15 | CATRPGGQSNEKLFF | TGTGCCACTCGGCCGGGAGGACAGTCTAATGAAAAACTGTTTTTT
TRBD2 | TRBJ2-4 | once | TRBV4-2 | CASSQDPGSGTKNIQYF | TGTGCCAGCAGCCAAGATCCCGGGAGCGGGACCAAAAACATTCAGTACTTC
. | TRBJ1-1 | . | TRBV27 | CASSLLGGAGTEAFF | TGTGCCAGCAGTTTATTGGGAGGGGCGGGAACTGAAGCTTTCTTT
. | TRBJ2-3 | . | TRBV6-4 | CASSGTGGTDTQYF | TGTGCCAGCAGTGGGACGGGAGGCACAGATACGCAGTATTTT